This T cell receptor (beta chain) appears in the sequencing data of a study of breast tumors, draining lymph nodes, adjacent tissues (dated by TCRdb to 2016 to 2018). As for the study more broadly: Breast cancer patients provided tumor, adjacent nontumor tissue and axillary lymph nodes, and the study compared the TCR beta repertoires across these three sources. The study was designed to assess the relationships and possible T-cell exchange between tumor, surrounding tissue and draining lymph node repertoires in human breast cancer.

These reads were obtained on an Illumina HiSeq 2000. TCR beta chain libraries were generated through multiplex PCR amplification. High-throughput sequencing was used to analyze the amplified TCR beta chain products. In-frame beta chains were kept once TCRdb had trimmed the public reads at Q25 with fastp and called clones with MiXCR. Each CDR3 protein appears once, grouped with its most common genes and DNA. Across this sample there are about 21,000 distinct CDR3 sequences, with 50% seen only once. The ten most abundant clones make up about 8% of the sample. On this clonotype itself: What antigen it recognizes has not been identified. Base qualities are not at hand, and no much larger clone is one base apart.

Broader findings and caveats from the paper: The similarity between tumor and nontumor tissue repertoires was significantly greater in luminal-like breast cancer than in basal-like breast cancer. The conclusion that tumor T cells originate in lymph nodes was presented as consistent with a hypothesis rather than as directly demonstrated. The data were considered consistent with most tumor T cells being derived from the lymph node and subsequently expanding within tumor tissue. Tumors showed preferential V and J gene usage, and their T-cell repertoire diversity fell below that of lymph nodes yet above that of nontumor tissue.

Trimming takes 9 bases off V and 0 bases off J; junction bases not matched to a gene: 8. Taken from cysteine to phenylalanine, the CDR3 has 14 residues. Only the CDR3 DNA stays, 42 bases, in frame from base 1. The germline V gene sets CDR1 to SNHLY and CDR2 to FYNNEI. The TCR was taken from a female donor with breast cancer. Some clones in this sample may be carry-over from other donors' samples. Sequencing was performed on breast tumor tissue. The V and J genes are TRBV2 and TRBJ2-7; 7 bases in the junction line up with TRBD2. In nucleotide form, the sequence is TGTGCCAGAAGGGCTCGCGGGAGCTCCTACGAGCAGTACTTC. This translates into CARRARGSSYEQYF.